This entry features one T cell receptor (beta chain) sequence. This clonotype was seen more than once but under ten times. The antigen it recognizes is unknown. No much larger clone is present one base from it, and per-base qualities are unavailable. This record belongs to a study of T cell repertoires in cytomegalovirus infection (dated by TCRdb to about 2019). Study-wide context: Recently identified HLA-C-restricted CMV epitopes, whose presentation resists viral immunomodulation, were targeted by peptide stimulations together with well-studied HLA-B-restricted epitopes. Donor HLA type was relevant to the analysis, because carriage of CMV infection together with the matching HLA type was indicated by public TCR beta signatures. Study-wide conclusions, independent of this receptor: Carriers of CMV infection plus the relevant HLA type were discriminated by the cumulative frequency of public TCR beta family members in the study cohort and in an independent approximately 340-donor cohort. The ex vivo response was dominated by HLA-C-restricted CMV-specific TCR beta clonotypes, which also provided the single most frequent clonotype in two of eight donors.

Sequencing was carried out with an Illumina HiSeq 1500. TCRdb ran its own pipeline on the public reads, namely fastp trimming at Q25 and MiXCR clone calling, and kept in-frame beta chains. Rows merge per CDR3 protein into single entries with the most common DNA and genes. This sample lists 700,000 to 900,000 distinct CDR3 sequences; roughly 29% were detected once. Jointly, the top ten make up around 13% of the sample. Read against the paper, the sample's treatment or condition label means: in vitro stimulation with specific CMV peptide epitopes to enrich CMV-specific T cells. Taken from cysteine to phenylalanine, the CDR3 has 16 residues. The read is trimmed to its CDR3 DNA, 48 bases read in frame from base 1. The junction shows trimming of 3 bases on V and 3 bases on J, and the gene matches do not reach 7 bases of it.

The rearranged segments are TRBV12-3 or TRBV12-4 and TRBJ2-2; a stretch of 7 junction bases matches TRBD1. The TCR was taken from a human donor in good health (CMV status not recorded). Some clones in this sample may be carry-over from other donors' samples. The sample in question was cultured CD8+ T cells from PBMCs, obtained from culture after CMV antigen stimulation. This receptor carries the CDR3 CASSFKGADDTGELFF. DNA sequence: TGTGCCAGCAGTTTTAAGGGGGCGGACGACACCGGGGAGCTGTTTTTT.